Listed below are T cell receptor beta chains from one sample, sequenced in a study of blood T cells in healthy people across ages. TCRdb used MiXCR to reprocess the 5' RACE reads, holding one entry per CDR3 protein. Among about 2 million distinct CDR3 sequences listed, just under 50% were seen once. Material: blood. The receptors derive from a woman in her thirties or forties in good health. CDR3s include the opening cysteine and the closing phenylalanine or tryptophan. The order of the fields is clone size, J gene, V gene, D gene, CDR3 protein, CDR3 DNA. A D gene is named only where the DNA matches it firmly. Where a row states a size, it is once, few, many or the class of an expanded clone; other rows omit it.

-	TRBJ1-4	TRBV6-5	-	CASRYRAGNEKLFF	TGTGCCAGCAGATACAGGGCTGGAAATGAAAAACTGTTTTTT
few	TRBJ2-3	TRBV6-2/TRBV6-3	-	CASRPQGISDTQYF	TGTGCCAGCAGACCACAGGGAATCTCAGATACGCAGTATTTT
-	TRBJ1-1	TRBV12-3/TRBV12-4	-	CASSLDTGTMNTEAFF	TGTGCCAGCAGTTTAGATACAGGAACCATGAACACTGAAGCTTTCTTT
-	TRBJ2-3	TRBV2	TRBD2	CASSPGTSGRGTDTQYF	TGTGCCAGCAGTCCTGGGACTAGCGGGAGGGGGACAGATACGCAGTATTTT
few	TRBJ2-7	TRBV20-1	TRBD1	CSATPGTGVSYEQYF	TGCAGTGCTACTCCCGGGACAGGGGTCTCCTACGAGCAGTACTTC
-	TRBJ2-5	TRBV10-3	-	CAIRDTTQETQYF	TGTGCCATCAGGGACACCACCCAAGAGACCCAGTACTTC
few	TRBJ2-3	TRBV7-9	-	CASSLPRATDTQYF	TGTGCCAGCAGCTTACCCAGGGCCACAGATACGCAGTATTTT
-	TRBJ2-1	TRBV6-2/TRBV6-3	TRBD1	CASSYGTGRWEQFF	TGTGCCAGCAGTTACGGGACAGGGCGTTGGGAGCAGTTCTTC
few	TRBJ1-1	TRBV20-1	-	CSAKVNTEAFF	TGCAGTGCAAAGGTGAACACTGAAGCTTTCTTT
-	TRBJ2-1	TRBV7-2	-	CASSSRTGGNYNEQFF	TGTGCCAGCAGCTCACGAACCGGGGGTAACTACAATGAGCAGTTCTTC
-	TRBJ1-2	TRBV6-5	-	CASRDPGAIIYGYTF	TGTGCCAGCAGGGACCCGGGGGCGATTATCTATGGCTACACCTTC
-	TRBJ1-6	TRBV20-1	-	CSVTTLRDNSPLHF	TGCAGTGTTACTACCTTGCGGGATAATTCACCCCTCCACTTT
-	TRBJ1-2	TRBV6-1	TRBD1	CASSELRGRDSAWRGYTF	TGTGCCAGCAGTGAATTGAGAGGGCGGGACAGCGCCTGGCGGGGCTACACCTTC
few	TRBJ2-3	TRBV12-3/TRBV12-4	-	CASSSRLPNTDTQYF	TGTGCCAGCAGTTCCCGACTACCAAACACAGATACGCAGTATTTT
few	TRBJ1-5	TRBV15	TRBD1	CATRDRASNQPQHF	TGTGCCACCCGGGACAGGGCCAGCAATCAGCCCCAGCATTTT
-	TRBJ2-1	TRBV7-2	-	CASSLSTHEVNEQFF	TGTGCCAGCAGCTTGAGCACTCACGAGGTGAATGAGCAGTTCTTC
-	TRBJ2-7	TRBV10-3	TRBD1	CAISSGTGVVYEQYF	TGTGCCATCAGTTCCGGGACAGGGGTGGTCTACGAGCAGTACTTC
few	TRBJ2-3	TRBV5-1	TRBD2	CASSPFGLAGESTDTQYF	TGCGCCAGCAGCCCCTTCGGACTAGCGGGGGAGAGCACAGATACGCAGTATTTT